This T cell receptor (beta chain) derives from a study of cytomegalovirus exposure and HLA in healthy donors. The CDR3 spans 17 residues. Germline-derived CDR1 and CDR2 are SGHAT and FQNNGV. After removal of 1 base from V and 4 bases from J, the junction contained 6 bases not matched to a gene. Study-wide results and limits: Several of the most significant clusters were apparently associated with common viral pathogens in a later analysis.

The PCR ran on 60 Vbeta and 13 Jbeta primers. TCRdb's table, derived via immunoSEQ multiplex PCR, lists solely in-frame clones and lacks some. The sample records approximately 190,000 clones, approximately 81% being singletons. Details on this clone: Its target is not known.

This sequence originates from a man aged 45-60 years in good health and CMV-seronegative. The genes are TRBV11-2 and TRBJ2-1, with TRBD2 matching 11 bases. The sequencing sample was made of PBMCs. The CDR3 sequence: CASSLALAGGPYNEQFF. CDR3 DNA: TGTGCCAGCAGCTTAGCCCTAGCGGGGGGTCCTTACAATGAGCAGTTCTTC.